This T cell receptor beta chain was sequenced in a study of blood T cell repertoires in COVID-19. Overall study: The United States, Italy and Spain were the sources of the acute and convalescent COVID-19 samples. T cells, B-cell-depleted T cells, or PBMCs provided the cDNA or gDNA that served as material.

As handled by the study authors: Amplified reference gene primers provided the basis for estimating nucleated cell counts. Method: immunoSEQ multiplex PCR; TCRdb's copy keeps in-frame clones and lacks some. That table supplies the V and J calls and clone size; D and trimming were determined from the DNA. This sample yields roughly 140,000 clones, of which more than 75% are seen a single time; about 5.6% belongs to the top ten. The ends lost 1 base at V and 4 bases at J; junction bases unmatched: 5. The V gene's germline CDR1 is MGHRA and CDR2 YSYEKL. This CDR3 has 15 amino acids. The genes are TRBV4-1 and TRBJ1-2, with 8 bases matching TRBD1. The sample was peripheral blood. The clonotype comes from a human donor in a cohort sampled during active COVID-19. The CDR3 loop is CASSQARQGSYGYTF. CDR3 nucleotides: TGCGCCAGCAGCCAAGCCCGACAGGGGAGCTATGGCTACACCTTC.